A single sample gave rise to the 13 T cell receptor beta chains below, sequenced in a study of T cell repertoires in cytomegalovirus infection. These receptors are not linked to any known antigen. TCRdb ran MiXCR on the reads and lists one entry per CDR3 protein. The table shows about 570,000 distinct CDR3 sequences, with roughly 42% occurring only once. Sequenced here: cultured PBMCs, sampled from culture after CMV antigen stimulation. These receptors were taken from a human donor in good health (CMV status not recorded). Some clones in this sample may be carry-over from other donors' samples.

This clonotype was counted a few times. This rearrangement joins TRBV7-6 to TRBJ2-2, with D unresolved. Germline assignment: CDR1 SGHVS and CDR2 FNYEAQ. This CDR3 has 14 amino acids. The V and J ends lost 2 bases and 7 bases respectively, with 11 bases between them. The CDR3 bases are TGTGCCAGCAGCTTACTCCCCCGGAGCGGGGAGCTGTTTTTT. It yields the protein CASSLLPRSGELFF.

The J gene is TRBJ2-4, the V gene TRBV7-2; perhaps TRBD1 as D (9 bases). Germline CDR1 reads SGHTA; CDR2 reads FQGNSA. V was pared by 4 bases and J by 4 bases, with 20 bases between. The length of the CDR3 is 17 residues. CDR3 DNA: TGTGCCAGCAGCTACACTAGCGGACAGGGGATAAAAAACATTCAGTACTTC. This sequence encodes CASSYTSGQGIKNIQYF.

The gene calls are TRBV4-1 and TRBJ1-5; perhaps TRBD1 as D (6 bases). Germline V gives CDR1 MGHRA, CDR2 YSYEKL. The CDR3 runs to 16 residues. Trimming cost V 2 bases and J 4 bases, with 15 bases left between them. The CDR3 loop reads CASSQWGAGENQPQHF. The CDR3 DNA reads TGCGCCAGCAGCCAATGGGGGGCAGGTGAGAATCAGCCCCAGCATTTT.

This chain connects TRBV7-6 to TRBJ2-1; 9 bases are shared with TRBD2. V shed 5 bases and J 5 bases; nucleotides not matched to a gene: 19. The CDR3 consists of 19 residues. CDR1 and CDR2 (germline): SGHVS, FNYEAQ. The CDR3 reads CASSRVAGGLMHPDNEQFF. CDR3 nucleotides: TGTGCCAGCAGCCGAGTGGCGGGAGGGCTTATGCACCCGGACAATGAGCAGTTCTTC.

The chain recombines TRBV19 with TRBJ1-1, with a possible D match to TRBD1 (5 bases). The length of the CDR3 is 16 residues. CDR1 and CDR2 (germline): LNHDA, SQIVND (reference sequence). V gave up 1 base and J gave up 4 bases, with 16 bases separating them. The CDR3 sequence is CASSIGATGGGTEAFF. The CDR3 bases are TGTGCCAGTAGTATAGGCGCAACCGGGGGAGGCACTGAAGCTTTCTTT. Full variable domain (rest looked up from reference TRBV19 and TRBJ1-1): DGGITQSPKYLFRKEGQNVTLSCEQNLNHDAMYWYRQDPGQGLRLIYYSQIVNDFQKGDIAEGYSVSREKKESFPLTVTSAQKNPTAFYLCASSIGATGGGTEAFFGQGTRLTVV.

The rearrangement uses TRBV20-1 and TRBJ1-4; tentative D call: TRBD1 (6 bases). The CDR3 is made up of 15 amino acids. Germline lookup yields CDR1 DFQATT and CDR2 SNEGSKA (reference sequence). V lost 1 base to trimming and J lost 0 bases, with 9 bases between them. DNA of the CDR3: TGCAGTGCTAGAGGACAGGCCGCAACTAATGAAAAACTGTTTTTT. Translating gives CSARGQAATNEKLFF.

This clonotype was seen a few times. The chain combines TRBV4-1 with TRBJ1-2, with D unclear. In germline, CDR1 is MGHRA, CDR2 YSYEKL. V was shortened by 1 base and J by 0 bases, with 3 bases between the two germline ends. CDR3 length equals 13 residues. The CDR3 DNA reads TGCGCCAGCAGCCAAGTGTCTAACTATGGCTACACCTTC. It yields the protein CASSQVSNYGYTF.

This clonotype showed up just a few times. The chain combines TRBV12-3 or TRBV12-4 with TRBJ2-5; 9 nucleotides agree with TRBD2. V was clipped by 3 bases and J by 2 bases; unmatched bases: 1. The CDR3 totals 14 residues. The CDR3 is CASSFAGGQETQYF. The CDR3 coding sequence is TGTGCCAGCAGTTTTGCGGGGGGGCAAGAGACCCAGTACTTC.

This clonotype was picked up many times. V gene TRBV7-8 combines with J gene TRBJ2-3; 9 positions match TRBD2. J lost 4 bases, V lost 1 base, and 9 bases had no gene match. Germline V gene sequence: CDR1 SGHVS, CDR2 FQNEAQ. The CDR3 has 17 residues. The CDR3 coding sequence is TGTGCCAGCAGCTTAGACGGCGGGAGGGCCCCCCCAGATACGCAGTATTTT. This encodes CASSLDGGRAPPDTQYF.

The rearrangement uses TRBV9 and TRBJ2-3, with D maybe TRBD2 (5 bases). Germline V gene sequence: CDR1 SGDLS, CDR2 YYNGEE. The V and J ends lost 0 bases and 4 bases respectively, with 6 bases between them. The CDR3 loop spans 13 amino acids. The CDR3 is CASSVGGPDTQYF. For the CDR3, the DNA is TGTGCCAGCAGCGTAGGCGGGCCAGATACGCAGTATTTT.

There are a few counts of this clonotype. V and J are TRBV7-2 and TRBJ1-5; TRBD1 might be the D (5 bases). Germline lookup yields CDR1 SGHTA and CDR2 FQGNSA. The CDR3 spans 16 residues. The ends were cut back, 5 bases at V and 4 bases at J, with 18 bases in the middle. In DNA, the CDR3 is TGTGCCAGCAGCCCGACTTCAGGGCTTTTTAATCAGCCCCAGCATTTT. It yields the protein CASSPTSGLFNQPQHF.

This clonotype was seen more than once but under ten times. The J gene is TRBJ2-5, the V gene TRBV5-5; D is uncertain. V shed 4 bases and J shed 5 bases, with 12 bases lying between them. This CDR3 spans 13 amino acids. The V gene's germline CDR1 is SGHKS and CDR2 YYEKEE (reference sequence). The CDR3 spells CASSAFSSETQYF. Here the CDR3 DNA reads TGTGCCAGCAGCGCGTTCTCCTCTGAGACCCAGTACTTC.

This clonotype has just a few counts. The chain has TRBV7-9 and TRBJ2-5; D is possibly TRBD2 (6 bases). V was pared by 4 bases and J by 5 bases, with 17 bases between. Germline V CDR1 and CDR2: SEHNR, FQNEAQ (reference sequence). The CDR3 length is 15 residues. As DNA, the CDR3 is TGTGCCAGCAGCTCCCCCGAGGAGGGGCTGGAGACCCAGTACTTC. Its translation: CASSSPEEGLETQYF.